This is a list of T cell receptor beta chains from one sample in a study of patients and donors after allogeneic stem cell transplantation. TCRdb reprocessed the RT-PCR reads via MiXCR and lists one record per CDR3 protein. The sample includes about 110,000 distinct CDR3 sequences, approximately 35% of them seen just once. Sequenced: blood, either unsorted or a sorted T cell fraction (not recorded which). Receptors originate from a human donor who was either an allogeneic HSCT recipient or a stem cell or donor lymphocyte infusion donor (not recorded which). It is not recorded whose cells these are; they may come from a transplant donor. The CDR3 runs from the conserved cysteine through the conserved F or W. A D gene is named only where the DNA matches it firmly. The size field is filled for only some rows; it gives once, few, many or a size class.

j_call: TRBJ2-3; clone_size: -; d_call: TRBD2; v_call: TRBV10-3; cdr3_aa: CAIRAGTPRTDTQYF; cdr3_nt: TGTGCCATCAGAGCGGGGACTCCGAGGACAGATACGCAGTATTTT
j_call: TRBJ2-7; clone_size: -; d_call: -; v_call: TRBV7-9; cdr3_aa: CASSFAYEQYF; cdr3_nt: TGTGCCAGCAGCTTTGCATACGAGCAGTACTTC
j_call: TRBJ1-1; clone_size: few; d_call: -; v_call: TRBV6-1; cdr3_aa: CASSEDRRNTEAFF; cdr3_nt: TGTGCCAGCAGTGAAGACAGGAGAAACACTGAAGCTTTCTTT
j_call: TRBJ2-5; clone_size: few; d_call: -; v_call: TRBV9; cdr3_aa: CASSVGRLTIQETQYF; cdr3_nt: TGTGCCAGCAGCGTAGGGAGGCTCACCATTCAAGAGACCCAGTACTTC
j_call: TRBJ1-6; clone_size: -; d_call: -; v_call: TRBV6-5; cdr3_aa: CASSWAGRGPSPLHF; cdr3_nt: TGTGCCAGCAGCTGGGCCGGCAGGGGACCGTCACCCCTCCACTTT
j_call: TRBJ2-1; clone_size: few; d_call: -; v_call: TRBV12-3/TRBV12-4; cdr3_aa: CASSTGLNYNEQFF; cdr3_nt: TGTGCCAGCAGTACCGGACTAAACTACAATGAGCAGTTCTTC
j_call: TRBJ2-3; clone_size: -; d_call: -; v_call: TRBV10-3; cdr3_aa: CAISDNALGTDTQYF; cdr3_nt: TGTGCCATCAGTGACAACGCCTTGGGAACAGATACGCAGTATTTT
j_call: TRBJ2-4; clone_size: -; d_call: -; v_call: TRBV18; cdr3_aa: CASSPDSNNRAKNIQYF; cdr3_nt: TGTGCCAGCTCACCAGACTCGAATAACAGAGCCAAAAACATTCAGTACTTC
j_call: TRBJ2-2; clone_size: -; d_call: -; v_call: TRBV7-2; cdr3_aa: CASSYRLSSGELFF; cdr3_nt: TGTGCCAGCAGTTACAGACTGTCCTCCGGGGAGCTGTTTTTT
j_call: TRBJ1-1; clone_size: -; d_call: -; v_call: TRBV6-5; cdr3_aa: CASRVFRGLGDTEAFF; cdr3_nt: TGTGCCAGCAGGGTATTCAGGGGCCTGGGCGACACTGAAGCTTTCTTT
j_call: TRBJ2-1; clone_size: -; d_call: TRBD1; v_call: TRBV12-3/TRBV12-4; cdr3_aa: CASRAGTGPYNEQFF; cdr3_nt: TGTGCCAGCAGGGCCGGGACAGGGCCCTACAATGAGCAGTTCTTC
j_call: TRBJ2-2; clone_size: -; d_call: TRBD2; v_call: TRBV7-3; cdr3_aa: CASSPPSGRNTGELFF; cdr3_nt: TGTGCCAGCAGCCCCCCCAGCGGGAGGAACACCGGGGAGCTGTTTTTT
j_call: TRBJ2-1; clone_size: -; d_call: -; v_call: TRBV2; cdr3_aa: CASSGLFSEQFF; cdr3_nt: TGTGCCAGCAGCGGCCTCTTCAGTGAGCAGTTCTTC
j_call: TRBJ2-6; clone_size: -; d_call: -; v_call: TRBV20-1; cdr3_aa: CSARDLHRGSAGANVLTF; cdr3_nt: TGCAGTGCTAGAGATCTACATCGGGGGTCGGCAGGGGCCAACGTCCTGACTTTC
j_call: TRBJ2-7; clone_size: -; d_call: TRBD1; v_call: TRBV18; cdr3_aa: CASSLTGGAGAEQYF; cdr3_nt: TGTGCCAGCTCACTGACAGGGGGCGCGGGCGCCGAGCAGTACTTC
j_call: TRBJ2-3; clone_size: -; d_call: TRBD1; v_call: TRBV5-1; cdr3_aa: CASSLGTGGRTPDTQYF; cdr3_nt: TGCGCCAGCAGCTTAGGGACAGGGGGTAGGACCCCAGATACGCAGTATTTT
j_call: TRBJ2-1; clone_size: -; d_call: -; v_call: TRBV20-1; cdr3_aa: CSAPRGGSIRSYNEQFF; cdr3_nt: TGCAGTGCCCCGAGGGGCGGGTCAATACGCTCCTACAATGAGCAGTTCTTC
j_call: TRBJ2-4; clone_size: few; d_call: -; v_call: TRBV4-2; cdr3_aa: CASSPQWGHPNIQYF; cdr3_nt: TGTGCCAGCAGCCCCCAGTGGGGACATCCAAACATTCAGTACTTC
j_call: TRBJ2-5; clone_size: few; d_call: -; v_call: TRBV4-2; cdr3_aa: CASSSGSAETQYF; cdr3_nt: TGTGCCAGCAGCTCTGGCTCGGCGGAGACCCAGTACTTC
j_call: TRBJ1-2; clone_size: few; d_call: -; v_call: TRBV29-1; cdr3_aa: CSVPETDFPYGYTF; cdr3_nt: TGCAGCGTCCCCGAGACAGATTTTCCCTATGGCTACACCTTC
j_call: TRBJ2-3; clone_size: -; d_call: TRBD2; v_call: TRBV20-1; cdr3_aa: CSARWAGATDTQYF; cdr3_nt: TGCAGTGCTAGATGGGCGGGAGCCACAGATACGCAGTATTTT
j_call: TRBJ2-3; clone_size: -; d_call: TRBD2; v_call: TRBV10-3; cdr3_aa: CAISEKLASGSLIDTQYF; cdr3_nt: TGTGCCATCAGTGAGAAGTTGGCTAGCGGGAGTCTTATAGATACGCAGTATTTT
j_call: TRBJ2-2; clone_size: few; d_call: -; v_call: TRBV4-2; cdr3_aa: CASSQDRLGAGNTGELFF; cdr3_nt: TGTGCCAGCAGCCAAGATAGGTTGGGGGCCGGGAACACCGGGGAGCTGTTTTTT
j_call: TRBJ2-4; clone_size: -; d_call: -; v_call: TRBV7-2; cdr3_aa: CASSLRVLAKNIQYF; cdr3_nt: TGTGCCAGCAGCTTGCGGGTCCTAGCCAAAAACATTCAGTACTTC
j_call: TRBJ1-4; clone_size: -; d_call: -; v_call: TRBV5-4; cdr3_aa: CASSLYATNEKLFF; cdr3_nt: TGTGCCAGCAGCTTGTATGCAACTAATGAAAAACTGTTTTTT
j_call: TRBJ2-7; clone_size: -; d_call: -; v_call: TRBV13; cdr3_aa: CASSLGLRAILGPYEQYF; cdr3_nt: TGTGCCAGCAGCTTGGGACTCCGGGCAATACTAGGCCCCTACGAGCAGTACTTC
j_call: TRBJ1-1; clone_size: few; d_call: TRBD1; v_call: TRBV4-3; cdr3_aa: CASSQDPYPQGARAEAFF; cdr3_nt: TGCGCCAGCAGCCAAGATCCATACCCTCAGGGGGCGCGGGCTGAAGCTTTCTTT
j_call: TRBJ2-1; clone_size: -; d_call: -; v_call: TRBV6-1; cdr3_aa: CASSDESNEQFF; cdr3_nt: TGTGCCAGCAGTGACGAGAGTAATGAGCAGTTCTTC
j_call: TRBJ2-4; clone_size: -; d_call: -; v_call: TRBV29-1; cdr3_aa: CSVEDWEVQYF; cdr3_nt: TGCAGCGTTGAAGACTGGGAGGTTCAGTACTTC
j_call: TRBJ1-2; clone_size: few; d_call: -; v_call: TRBV9; cdr3_aa: CASSGGTNLYGYTF; cdr3_nt: TGTGCCAGCAGCGGAGGGACTAACCTCTATGGCTACACCTTC
j_call: TRBJ1-2; clone_size: many; d_call: -; v_call: TRBV29-1; cdr3_aa: CSVEGTEGHDYGYTF; cdr3_nt: TGCAGCGTTGAAGGGACAGAGGGCCATGACTATGGCTACACCTTC
j_call: TRBJ2-1; clone_size: -; d_call: -; v_call: TRBV11-2; cdr3_aa: CASSPGESGPRDNEQFF; cdr3_nt: TGTGCCAGCAGCCCAGGAGAAAGCGGCCCTCGGGACAATGAGCAGTTCTTC
j_call: TRBJ2-3; clone_size: -; d_call: -; v_call: TRBV7-2; cdr3_aa: CASSLAVLYTDTQYF; cdr3_nt: TGTGCCAGCAGCTTAGCGGTACTATACACAGATACGCAGTATTTT
j_call: TRBJ1-5; clone_size: few; d_call: -; v_call: TRBV6-2/TRBV6-3; cdr3_aa: CASSRRESFQPQHF; cdr3_nt: TGTGCCAGTTCCCGGAGGGAATCATTTCAGCCCCAGCATTTT
j_call: TRBJ2-4; clone_size: -; d_call: -; v_call: TRBV5-1; cdr3_aa: CASSLAATGNIQYF; cdr3_nt: TGCGCCAGCAGCTTGGCCGCCACAGGGAACATTCAGTACTTC
j_call: TRBJ2-7; clone_size: once; d_call: -; v_call: TRBV29-1; cdr3_aa: CSVGLVGYEQYF; cdr3_nt: TGCAGCGTTGGACTAGTCGGCTACGAGCAGTACTTC
j_call: TRBJ1-1; clone_size: few; d_call: -; v_call: TRBV4-2; cdr3_aa: CASRHLGGNTEAFF; cdr3_nt: TGTGCCAGCCGCCACTTAGGGGGGAACACTGAAGCTTTCTTT
j_call: TRBJ1-5; clone_size: few; d_call: -; v_call: TRBV7-2; cdr3_aa: CASSSAGQRNQPQHF; cdr3_nt: TGTGCCAGCAGCTCCGCCGGACAGAGGAATCAGCCCCAGCATTTT
j_call: TRBJ2-5; clone_size: -; d_call: TRBD2; v_call: TRBV7-2; cdr3_aa: CASSTNSGSRETQYF; cdr3_nt: TGTGCCAGCAGCACCAATAGCGGGAGTAGGGAGACCCAGTACTTC
j_call: TRBJ1-1; clone_size: few; d_call: -; v_call: TRBV18; cdr3_aa: CASSPPGMTEAFF; cdr3_nt: TGTGCCAGCTCACCACCGGGGATGACTGAAGCTTTCTTT
j_call: TRBJ1-2; clone_size: -; d_call: -; v_call: TRBV12-3/TRBV12-4; cdr3_aa: CASSRDQSATF; cdr3_nt: TGTGCCAGCAGCCGGGACCAGTCGGCCACCTTC
j_call: TRBJ2-1; clone_size: few; d_call: -; v_call: TRBV27; cdr3_aa: CASRKTGPPLYNEQFF; cdr3_nt: TGTGCCAGCCGAAAGACAGGCCCCCCCCTCTACAATGAGCAGTTCTTC
j_call: TRBJ1-2; clone_size: many; d_call: -; v_call: TRBV7-9; cdr3_aa: CASSLSGFNYGYTF; cdr3_nt: TGTGCCAGCAGCTTAAGTGGATTTAACTATGGCTACACCTTC
j_call: TRBJ1-2; clone_size: once; d_call: -; v_call: TRBV9; cdr3_aa: CASSPRDSLCGYTF; cdr3_nt: TGTGCCAGCAGCCCGCGGGACTCTCTTTGTGGCTACACCTTC
j_call: TRBJ1-1; clone_size: -; d_call: TRBD1; v_call: TRBV20-1; cdr3_aa: CSAKTGGWDTEAFF; cdr3_nt: TGCAGTGCTAAAACAGGGGGGTGGGACACTGAAGCTTTCTTT
j_call: TRBJ1-3; clone_size: few; d_call: -; v_call: TRBV20-1; cdr3_aa: CSAGKTGNTIYF; cdr3_nt: TGCAGTGCTGGAAAAACGGGAAACACCATATATTTT
j_call: TRBJ2-2; clone_size: -; d_call: TRBD2; v_call: TRBV9; cdr3_aa: CASSVGASGTLHTGELFF; cdr3_nt: TGTGCCAGCAGCGTGGGGGCTAGCGGGACCCTTCACACCGGGGAGCTGTTTTTT
j_call: TRBJ1-1; clone_size: few; d_call: -; v_call: TRBV27; cdr3_aa: CASSFDRLGTEAFF; cdr3_nt: TGTGCCAGCTCCTTCGACAGGCTGGGCACTGAAGCTTTCTTT
j_call: TRBJ2-5; clone_size: -; d_call: -; v_call: TRBV24-1; cdr3_aa: CATSDYGRSETQYF; cdr3_nt: TGTGCCACCAGTGATTACGGCAGGTCAGAGACCCAGTACTTC
j_call: TRBJ1-3; clone_size: few; d_call: -; v_call: TRBV7-2; cdr3_aa: CASSPRPVVGNTIYF; cdr3_nt: TGTGCCAGCAGCCCCCGCCCAGTAGTTGGAAACACCATATATTTT
j_call: TRBJ2-5; clone_size: -; d_call: -; v_call: TRBV7-7; cdr3_aa: CASSLGPREPETQYF; cdr3_nt: TGTGCTAGCAGCTTAGGGCCTCGGGAGCCCGAGACCCAGTACTTC
j_call: TRBJ2-4; clone_size: -; d_call: TRBD2; v_call: TRBV12-3/TRBV12-4; cdr3_aa: CASSPGRGTKNIQYF; cdr3_nt: TGTGCCAGCAGTCCAGGGAGGGGTACCAAAAACATTCAGTACTTC
j_call: TRBJ2-7; clone_size: -; d_call: TRBD1; v_call: TRBV27; cdr3_aa: CASIGTGGNEQYF; cdr3_nt: TGTGCCAGCATCGGGACAGGGGGCAACGAGCAGTACTTC
j_call: TRBJ2-2; clone_size: few; d_call: -; v_call: TRBV27; cdr3_aa: CASSFRQGNTGELFF; cdr3_nt: TGTGCCAGCAGTTTTAGGCAGGGGAACACCGGGGAGCTGTTTTTT
j_call: TRBJ1-2; clone_size: -; d_call: -; v_call: TRBV6-2/TRBV6-3; cdr3_aa: CASTTWRDNYGYTF; cdr3_nt: TGTGCCAGCACCACATGGCGGGACAACTATGGCTACACCTTC
j_call: TRBJ2-1; clone_size: -; d_call: TRBD2; v_call: TRBV6-2/TRBV6-3; cdr3_aa: CASSPGLAGVNEQFF; cdr3_nt: TGTGCCAGCAGCCCGGGACTAGCGGGAGTCAATGAGCAGTTCTTC
j_call: TRBJ1-3; clone_size: -; d_call: -; v_call: TRBV21-1; cdr3_aa: CASRIGDTGNTIYF; cdr3_nt: TGTGCCAGCAGAATCGGGGACACTGGAAACACCATATATTTT
j_call: TRBJ2-1; clone_size: -; d_call: -; v_call: TRBV4-1; cdr3_aa: CASSPWTNDEQFF; cdr3_nt: TGCGCCAGCAGCCCCTGGACTAACGATGAGCAGTTCTTC